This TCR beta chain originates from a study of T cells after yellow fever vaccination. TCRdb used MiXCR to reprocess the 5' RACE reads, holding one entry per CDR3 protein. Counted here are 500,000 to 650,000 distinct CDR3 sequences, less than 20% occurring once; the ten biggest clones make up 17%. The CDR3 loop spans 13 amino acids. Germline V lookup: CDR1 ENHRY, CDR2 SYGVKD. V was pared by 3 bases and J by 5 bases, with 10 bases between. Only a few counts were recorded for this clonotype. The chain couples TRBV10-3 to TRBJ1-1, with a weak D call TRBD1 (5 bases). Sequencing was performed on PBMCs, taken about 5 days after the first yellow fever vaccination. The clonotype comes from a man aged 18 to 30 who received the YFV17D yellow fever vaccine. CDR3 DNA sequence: TGTGCCATCAGTGACAGGGTTGGGACTGAAGCTTTCTTT. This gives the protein CAISDRVGTEAFF.